Shown below are 16 T cell receptor beta chains from a single sample sequenced in a study of T cells in Graves' hyperthyroidism and ophthalmopathy. Amplified TCR beta CDR3 regions came from RNA transcripts. The study used the HTBI primer set for a first-round RT-PCR of the TCR CDR3. From the multiplex PCR reads, TCRdb called clonotypes with MiXCR, one entry per CDR3 protein. The table records around 240,000 distinct CDR3 sequences, approximately 15% of them present only once. The sample consisted of blood. The source is a woman aged 40 to 50 with Graves' hyperthyroidism that later progressed to Graves' ophthalmopathy.

This clonotype showed up many times. The genes are TRBV11-2 and TRBJ1-4; D is unresolved. The CDR3 loop spans 12 amino acids. V was cut by 3 bases and J by 8 bases, with 7 bases left in between. The germline V gene has CDR1 SGHAT and CDR2 FQNNGV. The CDR3 sequence is CASSFSGEKLFF. DNA of the CDR3: TGTGCCAGCAGCTTTTCCGGGGAAAAACTGTTTTTT. The full variable domain, with the rest looked up from reference TRBV11-2 and TRBJ1-4, is EAGVAQSPRYKIIEKRQSVAFWCNPISGHATLYWYQQILGQGPKLLIQFQNNGVVDDSQLPKDRFSAERLKGVDSTLKIQPAKLEDSAVYLCASSFSGEKLFFGSGTQLSVL.

Ten or more counts support this clonotype. The V call is TRBV2, the J call TRBJ2-7; 8 bases match TRBD1. This CDR3 has 19 residues. V lost 2 bases to trimming and J lost 6 bases; unmatched junction nucleotides: 21. Germline V CDR1 and CDR2: SNHLY, FYNNEI. The CDR3 here is CASSESPGQASPISGEQYF. CDR3 DNA sequence: TGTGCCAGCAGTGAAAGCCCGGGACAGGCATCCCCGATATCCGGCGAGCAGTACTTC.

The chain employs TRBV14 and TRBJ2-3, with TRBD2 matching over 9 bases. After removal of 6 bases from V and 4 bases from J, the junction contained 5 bases not matched to a gene. CDR1 and CDR2 (germline): SGHDN, FVKESK. This CDR3 spans 14 amino acids. CDR3 sequence: CASRSGLASDTQYF. The CDR3 DNA sequence: TGTGCCAGCAGATCAGGACTAGCGTCAGATACGCAGTATTTT.

The V and J genes are TRBV20-1 and TRBJ2-2; D unresolved. The CDR3 length is 13 residues. CDR1 and CDR2 from the germline V gene are DFQATT and SNEGSKA (reference sequence). The CDR3 DNA reads TGCGGTCACTTTTTCGGGCCAACCGGGGAGCTGTTTTTT. Translating it yields CGHFFGPTGELFF.

This clonotype was counted ten times or more. The chain couples TRBV5-4 to TRBJ2-1; D remains ambiguous. The CDR3 extends over 16 amino acids. The germline V gene encodes CDR1 SGHNT and CDR2 YYREEE (reference sequence). The V and J ends lost 0 bases and 0 bases respectively, with 10 bases between them. Written as DNA, the CDR3 is TGTGCCAGCAGCTTGGTTACTCTTGTCTCCTACAATGAGCAGTTCTTC. This sequence encodes CASSLVTLVSYNEQFF.

This clonotype has a handful of counts. V and J are TRBV5-8 and TRBJ2-7, with 9 nucleotides matching TRBD1. CDR1 is SGHTS, CDR2 YDEGEE, per germline. The CDR3 spans 13 residues. V trimming: 9 bases; J trimming: 1 base; junction bases outside the gene matches: 5. CDR3 bases: TGTGCCACCATCGACAGGGGGTCCTACGAGCAGTACTTC. It is translated as CATIDRGSYEQYF.

This clonotype has a handful of counts. The chain recombines TRBV7-9 with TRBJ1-3; weak D call: TRBD1 (5 bases). V was pared by 3 bases and J by 0 bases, with 9 bases between. Germline V gene sequence: CDR1 SEHNR, CDR2 FQNEAQ (reference sequence). The CDR3 has 15 residues. CDR3 in DNA: TGTGCCAGCAGCTTCACAGGCGTCTCTGGAAACACCATATATTTT. It yields the protein CASSFTGVSGNTIYF.

There are many counts of this clonotype. The rearrangement joins TRBV28 to TRBJ2-1; 7 bases are shared with TRBD1. Trimming cost V 7 bases and J 4 bases; bases outside gene matches: 10. The germline V gene has CDR1 MDHEN and CDR2 SYDVKM. This CDR3 contains 15 residues. The CDR3 coding sequence is TGTGCCAGCACCGAGACAGGGAACAGATACAATGAGCAGTTCTTC. Its protein product is CASTETGNRYNEQFF. The whole variable domain, remainder taken from reference TRBV28 and TRBJ2-1, is DVKVTQSSRYLVKRTGEKVFLECVQDMDHENMFWYRQDPGLGLRLIYFSYDVKMKEKGDIPEGYSVSREKKERFSLILESASTNQTSMYLCASTETGNRYNEQFFGPGTRLTVL.

This clonotype was detected ten times or more. The J gene is TRBJ1-6, the V gene TRBV28; D uncertain. The CDR3 is 12 residues long. The V gene lost 2 bases and the J gene lost 14 bases, with 10 bases spanning the gap. Looked up from germline, CDR1 is MDHEN and CDR2 is SYDVKM. CDR3 in amino acids: CASSLEHRTLHF. The CDR3 nucleotides are TGTGCCAGCAGTTTAGAACATCGGACCCTCCACTTT.

The rearrangement joins TRBV12-3 or TRBV12-4 to TRBJ2-3; tentative D call: TRBD2 (6 bases). The V end lost 4 bases, the J end lost 6 bases, and 14 bases lay between the germline ends. There are 14 residues in the CDR3. The CDR3 region has the DNA TGTGCCAGCAGTTACGCGGGACTCGAGGATACGCAGTATTTT. Translating gives CASSYAGLEDTQYF.

Ten or more counts support this clonotype. The rearrangement uses TRBV30 and TRBJ1-3; TRBD1 aligns across 7 bases. Germline values: CDR1 GTSNPN, CDR2 SVGIG (reference sequence). V was clipped by 0 bases and J by 8 bases; unmatched bases: 13. The CDR3 runs to 16 residues. This CDR3 is CAWSVRRWDSRDTIYF. CDR3 DNA sequence: TGTGCCTGGAGTGTACGAAGATGGGACAGTCGAGACACCATATATTTT.

There are many counts of this clonotype. The rearrangement uses TRBV30 and TRBJ2-1; D not certain. CDR1 and CDR2 (germline): GTSNPN, SVGIG (reference sequence). The CDR3 contains 12 residues. V lost 2 bases and J lost 3, with 5 bases in between. The CDR3 protein is CAWSKLYNEQFF. The CDR3 DNA reads TGTGCCTGGAGTAAACTCTACAATGAGCAGTTCTTC. The whole variable domain, filled in from reference TRBV30 and TRBJ2-1, reads SQTIHQWPATLVQPVGSPLSLECTVEGTSNPNLYWYRQAAGRGLQLLFYSVGIGQISSEVPQNLSASRPQDRQFILSSKKLLLSDSGFYLCAWSKLYNEQFFGPGTRLTVL.

The sample holds many counts of this clonotype. V usage is TRBV20-1 and J usage is TRBJ2-7; 10 positions agree with TRBD2. The germline V gene encodes CDR1 DFQATT and CDR2 SNEGSKA (reference sequence). The CDR3 extends over 15 amino acids. V shed 2 bases and J 5 bases; nucleotides not matched to a gene: 9. The CDR3 here is CSARNSAGGNHEQYF. In nucleotides, the CDR3 is TGCAGTGCTAGAAATTCAGCGGGAGGGAACCACGAGCAGTACTTC.

This clonotype was seen at least ten times. The chain has TRBV19 and TRBJ2-2; D may be TRBD1 (6 bases). Per the germline V gene, CDR1 is LNHDA and CDR2 is SQIVND (reference sequence). The CDR3 contains 14 residues. The V end was cut by 7 bases, the J end by 1 base, with 10 bases between. The CDR3 DNA reads TGTGCCAGTACCGAGGGACAGAACACCGGGGAGCTGTTTTTT. Amino acids: CASTEGQNTGELFF.

At least ten counts were recorded for this clonotype. The chain employs TRBV6-1 and TRBJ2-1; TRBD2 matches at 10 bases. This CDR3 has 18 amino acids. Germline lookup yields CDR1 MNHNS and CDR2 SASEGT. Losses at the gene ends were 1 base for V and 6 bases for J; bases not matched to a gene: 12. The CDR3 nucleotides read TGTGCCAGCAGTGAAGTTTCATCTAGCGGGAGCCCCCCCAATGAGCAGTTCTTC. Its protein product is CASSEVSSSGSPPNEQFF.

This clonotype has at least ten counts. The chain recombines TRBV15 with TRBJ1-4; TRBD1 is a possible D gene (5 bases). Trimming stripped 0 bases from V and 7 bases from J, with 21 bases between. The CDR3 has 18 residues. Germline CDR1 LNHNV, CDR2 YYDKDF (reference sequence). DNA for the CDR3: TGTGCCACCAGCAGAGATCTCCCCCATAAGGTCGGGGGTGAAAAACTGTTTTTT. Translating gives CATSRDLPHKVGGEKLFF.